This T cell receptor beta chain was captured by sequencing in a study of shared clonotypes between healthy human individuals (dated by TCRdb to the early 2020s). A note on the overall study: A few men and a couple of women, aged 18 to 49 years, made up the cohort. Per donor, three plates each were used for CD4 naive and CD4 memory, two for CD8 naive, and one for CD8 memory. To estimate repertoire size and how much clonotype sharing occurs between individuals, the study deeply sequenced the blood TCR repertoires of several healthy adults. Each donor's leukapheresis produced roughly between roughly 0.85 and 10 billion PBMCs. Different laboratories and diverse techniques were used to prepare libraries and sequence TCR repertoires, to increase sequencing depth and limit assay-specific biases.

With regard to this clone: No cognate antigen has been identified for it. No base-level quality is on record; no much larger clone is a single base apart.

Using the deep immunoSEQ assay, multiplex PCR amplified TCR CDR3 regions from genomic DNA. Extracted genomic DNA from each cell subset was spread evenly across all wells of several immunoSEQ 96-well plates, with each plate serving as a replicate. For sorted subsets, each replicate PCR was loaded with around 220 ng genomic DNA, equivalent to 25,000 to 35,000 T cell genomes. The purified libraries were quantified using a Qubit 3.0 fluorometer, sized with a Bioanalyzer 2100, and then quantified again using the KAPA Library Quantification kit. A separate single-read 150-cycle Illumina NextSeq 550 flow cell was used to sequence each immunoSEQ 96-well plate. The original methods were these. Because the immunoSEQ output held only junctional sequences and lacked quality scores, the filtering could not match the filtering applied to full-length reads. Sequences were annotated with PyIR, a Python wrapper for IgBLAST v1.9, using IMGT germline references to assign V/J genes and CDR3. Reads with weak V/J assignments (E-value above 1e-6), missing CDR3, stop codons, out-of-frame junctions, or ambiguous translated residues were removed. A V3J clonotype was defined by an identical inferred V gene, J gene, and CDR3 amino acid sequence. Percentage overlap between repertoires was computed as shared unique clonotypes divided by the size of the smaller repertoire. RTK rarefaction, the Chao1 estimator, and Recon v2.1 estimates of unobserved clonotypes were used to assess repertoire richness. OLGA was used to compute generation probabilities for all TCRbeta clonotypes that the gDNA method yielded from a few donors. TCRdb provides this immuneACCESS table in a form limited to in-frame rearrangements. Some clones are lacking; in checked studies, under half of them reflect an unresolved V gene, and why the rest are absent is not known. V and J calls and clone size follow that table, whereas D and trimming were derived from the DNA. The sample yields millions of clones; about 95% were counted once. Of the sample, approximately 1.2% falls within the top ten clones.

The paper as a whole reports these results and caveats: Naive subsets generally had larger estimated clonotype richness than memory subsets did. Compared with non-shared clonotypes, the clonotypes found in all four sorted-subset donors had higher generation probabilities. Because the study included a small number of donors, the genetic and exposure-history diversity represented was limited. Across a few donors, 4.5% to 6.5% of naive CD4, approximately 3.6% of naive CD8, roughly 2.2% of memory CD4, and under 0.45% of memory CD8 clonotypes were shared. Incomplete sequencing was indicated by rarefaction of sorted-subset datasets, despite the large sequencing depth. Pairwise subsampling led to the expectation that sequencing depth would affect the degree of clonotype sharing among donors. Sampling was restricted to blood, and TCR repertoires in tissue are likely to differ from TCR repertoires in blood.

Trimmed from V: 0 bases; trimmed from J: 5 bases; junction bases lacking a gene match: 7. From the germline V gene, CDR1 is LGHNA and CDR2 is YSLEER. The CDR3 spans 17 residues, from the cysteine through the phenylalanine. Only the CDR3 region is kept as DNA, spanning 51 bases read in frame from base 1. For the CD8 naive samples, CD45RO-negative cells were positively selected for CCR7, yielding a CD45RA+CCR7+ population from which TemRA cells were excluded. Healthy HIV-negative adults with no recently reported acute infections or vaccinations were included as donors. Every donor was a Caucasian adult living in Nashville, Tennessee, USA. Blood was obtained by leukapheresis, after which PBMCs were separated by Ficoll-Histopaque density gradient centrifugation and cryopreserved in liquid nitrogen vapor phase. Analytical flow cytometry was used to check the purity and quantity of each magnetically sorted T cell population. Each sorted fraction had its genomic DNA isolated and then quantified by UV absorbance on a Nanodrop 2000c.

Sequencing was performed on naive CD8+ T cells sorted from blood. Per the publication, the cell subset or site label means: CD45RA+CCR7+. The receptor was isolated from a young man in good health. The chain is encoded by TRBV4-3 joined to TRBJ2-2; TRBD1 matches 9 bases in the middle. The DNA sequence is as follows: TGCGCCAGCAGCCAAGATGGCGGGACAGGGCTGACCGGGGAGCTGTTTTTT. It codes for CASSQDGGTGLTGELFF.